This entry is about one T cell receptor beta chain. Trimming shortened V by 3 bases and J by 5 bases, and 19 bases separated the two germline ends. Per the germline V gene, CDR1 is GTSNPN and CDR2 is SVGIG (reference sequence). The length of the CDR3 is 15 residues. Sequencing used immunoSEQ multiplex PCR; TCRdb keeps in-frame clones, though not all of them. The data show over 75,000 clones, with 89% seen just once and 0.97% held by the top ten. These data come from a study of PD-L1 blockade in urothelial cancer. Across the study: Patients commenced atezolizumab in 2014, and it was given at 1,200 mg intravenously every 3 weeks.

Noted time point: pretreatment peripheral blood. The study enrolled patients with locally advanced or metastatic urothelial carcinoma. The clonotype was recovered from a woman older than 75 with urothelial cancer. Sequenced here: PBMCs, sampled around atezolizumab (anti-PD-L1) treatment. The rearrangement links TRBV30 to TRBJ1-1; D is uncertain. CDR3 residues: CAWRARQPSRTEAFF. The DNA of the CDR3 is TGTGCCTGGAGGGCTAGGCAGCCCTCAAGGACTGAAGCTTTCTTT.